The clone carrying this T cell receptor beta chain came up a few times. Generated by immunoSEQ multiplex PCR, the TCRdb table keeps only in-frame clones and is missing some. This table holds roughly 230,000 clones, about 83% found once. These data belong to a study of blood T cell repertoires in COVID-19. Trimming took 2 bases from V and 6 from J, leaving 10 bases between them. This CDR3 has 14 residues. Germline V lookup: CDR1 MNHNY, CDR2 SVGAGI (reference sequence). The chain uses TRBV6-6 and TRBJ1-4; D is unclear. This TCR was sampled from a human donor in a cohort sampled during active COVID-19. Sequenced material: peripheral blood. DNA for the CDR3: TGTGCCAGCAGTTACAATGAGGAGTATGAAAAACTGTTTTTT. It translates to CASSYNEEYEKLFF.